The TCR beta chain under discussion was sequenced for a study of response to subunit inactivated influenza vaccine. Whole-study findings and limits: Researchers suggested that each seasonal influenza vaccination recruits few new T cells.

There are many counts of this clonotype. The antigen remains undetermined. The V gene's germline CDR1 is LNHNV and CDR2 YYDKDF (reference sequence). Trimming shortened V by 0 bases and J by 8 bases, and 11 bases separated the two germline ends. CDR3 size: 13 residues. Using its own MiXCR run on the RT-PCR reads, TCRdb lists one record per CDR3 protein. The sample holds a few hundred thousand distinct CDR3 sequences, 6% to 9% seen once. The origin of this receptor is a man aged 45 to 75 who received an inactivated influenza vaccine. Specimen: PBMCs from blood, collected 23 months after vaccination. The rearrangement links TRBV15 to TRBJ2-7; no firm D call. The CDR3 sequence: CATSRDHGYKQYF. Written as DNA, the CDR3 is TGTGCCACCAGCAGAGATCATGGGTACAAGCAGTACTTC.